A selection of T cell receptor beta chains follows, all from one sample in a study of blood T cell repertoires in COVID-19. TCRdb's copy holds only in-frame clones and misses some; the assay was immunoSEQ multiplex PCR. The data hold roughly 330,000 clones, with approximately 88% observed a single time. The sequenced sample was peripheral blood. The receptors shown here come from a man aged 25-40 years with COVID-19, enrolled during active disease. Both conserved end residues are trimmed from each CDR3.

J gene: TRBJ1-1
V gene: TRBV4-3
CDR3 length: 12
CDR3 protein: ASSHGQPGTEAF

J gene: TRBJ2-7
V gene: TRBV7-2
CDR3 length: 17
CDR3 protein: ASSLVGGVGTSGSYEQY

J gene: TRBJ1-1
V gene: TRBV9
CDR3 length: 12
CDR3 protein: ASSVPGEVIGAF

J gene: TRBJ2-3
V gene: TRBV3-1/TRBV3-2
CDR3 length: 13
CDR3 protein: ASSRLGGATDTQY

J gene: TRBJ2-7
V gene: TRBV20-1
CDR3 length: 11
CDR3 protein: SASGTGLGEQY

J gene: TRBJ2-1
V gene: TRBV30
CDR3 length: 13
CDR3 protein: AWSVTSGRNHEQF

J gene: TRBJ2-2
V gene: TRBV24-1
CDR3 length: 12
CDR3 protein: ATSDWTGTGELF

J gene: TRBJ2-7
V gene: TRBV5-6
CDR3 length: 11
CDR3 protein: ASSYWASYEQY

J gene: TRBJ1-6
V gene: TRBV19
CDR3 length: 20
CDR3 protein: ASSIDPFSAELNRGRDSPLH

J gene: TRBJ2-3
V gene: TRBV14
CDR3 length: 17
CDR3 protein: ASSQEGQTLAGETDTQY

J gene: TRBJ2-5
V gene: TRBV28
CDR3 length: 15
CDR3 protein: ASSSGRETRWQETQY

J gene: TRBJ1-6
V gene: TRBV28
CDR3 length: 12
CDR3 protein: ASSSDSANSPLH

J gene: TRBJ2-1
V gene: TRBV19
CDR3 length: 12
CDR3 protein: ASSITDSYNEQF

J gene: TRBJ1-2
V gene: TRBV24-1
CDR3 length: 11
CDR3 protein: ATGDLDRGGYT

J gene: TRBJ1-6
V gene: TRBV10-3
CDR3 length: 13
CDR3 protein: AISGEQGAGSPLH

J gene: TRBJ2-3
V gene: TRBV4-2
CDR3 length: 15
CDR3 protein: ASSQGMGAGGPDTQY

J gene: TRBJ1-2
V gene: TRBV18
CDR3 length: 13
CDR3 protein: ASSPLKGTEDGYT

J gene: TRBJ1-6
V gene: TRBV3-1/TRBV3-2
CDR3 length: 12
CDR3 protein: ASSQQGNNSPLH

J gene: TRBJ1-5
V gene: TRBV5-1
CDR3 length: 13
CDR3 protein: ASSATGGSNQPQH

J gene: TRBJ1-1
V gene: TRBV5-1
CDR3 length: 12
CDR3 protein: ASSLDRMNTEAF

J gene: TRBJ1-5
V gene: TRBV19
CDR3 length: 15
CDR3 protein: ASSPGQGSIGNQPQH

J gene: TRBJ2-1
V gene: TRBV24-1
CDR3 length: 14
CDR3 protein: ATSESAGQEDNEQF

J gene: TRBJ2-5
V gene: TRBV27
CDR3 length: 11
CDR3 protein: ASSLSGVGTQY

J gene: TRBJ2-7
V gene: TRBV29-1
CDR3 length: 12
CDR3 protein: SVDTQGSGYEQY

J gene: TRBJ2-2
V gene: TRBV7-3
CDR3 length: 14
CDR3 protein: ASSLQGGPNTGELF

J gene: TRBJ1-3
V gene: TRBV7-9
CDR3 length: 13
CDR3 protein: ASSYNRNSGNTIY

J gene: TRBJ1-1
V gene: TRBV19
CDR3 length: 16
CDR3 protein: ASSIGSGVRGQGTEAF

J gene: TRBJ1-1
V gene: TRBV7-9
CDR3 length: 9
CDR3 protein: ASSPLYEAF

J gene: TRBJ2-5
V gene: TRBV11-2
CDR3 length: 14
CDR3 protein: ASRLAGRGRQETQY

J gene: TRBJ2-3
V gene: TRBV5-1
CDR3 length: 11
CDR3 protein: ASSLWRGDTQY

J gene: TRBJ2-7
V gene: TRBV30
CDR3 length: 12
CDR3 protein: AWSRRGGSYEQY

J gene: TRBJ2-3
V gene: TRBV7-2
CDR3 length: 10
CDR3 protein: ASSLADNTQY

J gene: TRBJ2-3
V gene: TRBV9
CDR3 length: 16
CDR3 protein: ASSVGASGSPGIDTQY

J gene: TRBJ1-5
V gene: TRBV7-9
CDR3 length: 11
CDR3 protein: ASSPGVGKPQH

J gene: TRBJ1-1
V gene: TRBV27
CDR3 length: 12
CDR3 protein: ASSLSSRATEAF

J gene: TRBJ2-5
V gene: TRBV29-1
CDR3 length: 12
CDR3 protein: SVEDATFGETQY

J gene: TRBJ2-1
V gene: TRBV6-6
CDR3 length: 14
CDR3 protein: ASRTPGGTVLNEQF

J gene: TRBJ2-7
V gene: TRBV4-3
CDR3 length: 14
CDR3 protein: ASSQGNPISSYEQY

J gene: TRBJ2-3
V gene: TRBV18
CDR3 length: 14
CDR3 protein: ASSPTLALGTDTQY

J gene: TRBJ2-7
V gene: TRBV6-2/TRBV6-3
CDR3 length: 13
CDR3 protein: ASSYSSGTGYEQY

J gene: TRBJ1-6
V gene: TRBV6-5
CDR3 length: 11
CDR3 protein: ASSYRGNSPLH

J gene: TRBJ2-3
V gene: TRBV5-6
CDR3 length: 14
CDR3 protein: ASSFFRDRGTDTQY

J gene: TRBJ2-1
V gene: TRBV24-1
CDR3 length: 12
CDR3 protein: ATSESFLWAEQF

J gene: TRBJ1-1
V gene: TRBV6-5
CDR3 length: 11
CDR3 protein: ASSSGGNTEAF

J gene: TRBJ2-2
V gene: TRBV6-6
CDR3 length: 14
CDR3 protein: ASSKLGQPNTGELF

J gene: TRBJ2-3
V gene: TRBV12-5
CDR3 length: 15
CDR3 protein: ASGLAPKGQPTDTQY

J gene: TRBJ2-1
V gene: TRBV7-2
CDR3 length: 15
CDR3 protein: ASSLGSSPGRGGEQF

J gene: TRBJ1-3
V gene: TRBV6-5
CDR3 length: 14
CDR3 protein: ASSYGGTVSGNTIY

J gene: TRBJ2-5
V gene: TRBV10-3
CDR3 length: 13
CDR3 protein: ATSGLAGVQETQY

J gene: TRBJ2-3
V gene: TRBV11-2
CDR3 length: 13
CDR3 protein: ASSLDPNPGDTQY